A single sample is the source of the 16 T cell receptor beta chains below, sequenced in a study of cytomegalovirus exposure and HLA in healthy donors. The PCR had 60 Vbeta and 13 Jbeta primers. TCRdb's table, derived via immunoSEQ multiplex PCR, lists solely in-frame clones and lacks some. The data hold roughly 180,000 clones, with 78% observed a single time. The sequenced sample consisted of PBMCs. Receptor source: a female donor in good health and CMV-seronegative.

In its sample, this clone was seen once. V usage is TRBV2 and J usage is TRBJ2-7; D possibly corresponds to TRBD2 (5 bases). Germline loops: CDR1 SNHLY, CDR2 FYNNEI. Trimming took 9 bases from V and 2 from J, leaving 14 bases between them. This CDR3 is 13 amino acids long. The CDR3: CASTGGLTYEQYF. DNA for the CDR3: TGTGCCAGTACGGGCGGACTTACCTACGAGCAGTACTTC.

The rearrangement links TRBV6-5 to TRBJ1-4; a possible D gene is TRBD1 (5 bases). In germline, CDR1 is MNHEY, CDR2 SVGAGI. V lost 0 bases and J lost 0, with 5 bases in between. The CDR3 sequence is 15 residues long. In DNA, the CDR3 is TGTGCCAGCAGTTACTCGACAGCAACTAATGAAAAACTGTTTTTT. Protein product: CASSYSTATNEKLFF.

The chain combines TRBV7-9 with TRBJ2-7; 7 bases map to TRBD1. Germline-derived CDR1 and CDR2 are SEHNR and FQNEAQ (reference sequence). The CDR3 runs 13 residues. V shed 5 bases and J 10 bases; nucleotides not matched to a gene: 11. In nucleotides, the CDR3 is TGTGCCAGCAGCCTACCCGCTGACAGGGACCAGTACTTC. This translates into CASSLPADRDQYF.

This clone was detected only once. This rearrangement joins TRBV6-1 to TRBJ1-6, with 7 bases fitting TRBD1. Germline CDR1 reads MNHNS; CDR2 reads SASEGT. The CDR3 runs 15 residues. V dropped 4 bases and J dropped 8; count of bases not matched to a gene: 8. The CDR3 sequence: CASSGTGVNDSPLHF. The CDR3 DNA reads TGTGCCAGCAGTGGGACAGGTGTCAACGATTCACCCCTCCACTTT.

V gene TRBV19 combines with J gene TRBJ1-1, with a tentative D call TRBD1 (5 bases). The CDR3 is 15 residues long. Germline loops: CDR1 LNHDA, CDR2 SQIVND (reference sequence). The V end lost 3 bases, the J end lost 7 bases, and 18 bases lay between the germline ends. The CDR3 bases are TGTGCCAGTAGTATGGGGGGAGGGGCGGGTGATGAAGCTTTCTTT. It is translated as CASSMGGGAGDEAFF.

This chain uses TRBV5-8 with TRBJ1-2; TRBD1 matches at 8 bases. The junction had 8 bases not matched to a gene; V was cut back by 4 bases and J by 6 bases. This CDR3 region has 14 residues. The germline V gene has CDR1 SGHTS and CDR2 YDEGEE. This chain's CDR3 is CASSPRDRFDGYTF. For the CDR3, the DNA is TGTGCCAGCAGCCCCCGGGACAGGTTTGATGGCTACACCTTC.

V usage is TRBV9 and J usage is TRBJ2-1; tentative D call: TRBD1 (5 bases). CDR1 is SGDLS, CDR2 YYNGEE, per germline. V dropped 4 bases and J dropped 5 bases, with 19 bases sitting between them. The CDR3 is made up of 16 amino acids. CDR3 DNA sequence: TGTGCCAGCAGCACAGGCTGGCGGCCATTGAACAATGAGCAGTTCTTC. Its protein is CASSTGWRPLNNEQFF.

The chain has TRBV7-6 and TRBJ2-2; no reliable D call. V was shortened by 5 bases and J by 8 bases, with 12 bases between the two germline ends. Germline CDR1 reads SGHVS; CDR2 reads FNYEAQ. The CDR3 spans 13 residues. The CDR3 DNA sequence: TGTGCCAGCAGCCCAGGTGGCTATGGGGAGCTGTTTTTT. It yields the protein CASSPGGYGELFF.

The chain carries TRBV2 and TRBJ2-1; 9 bases map to TRBD2. Germline CDR1 and CDR2: SNHLY and FYNNEI. Trimming cost V 8 bases and J 0 bases; bases outside gene matches: 2. The CDR3 sequence is 14 residues long. CDR3 sequence (DNA): TGTGCCAGCGCTAGCGGGATCTCCTACAATGAGCAGTTCTTC. Translation: CASASGISYNEQFF.

This clone was counted between two and nine times. The genes are TRBV6-5 and TRBJ1-4, with no clear D. Deletions cut 0 bases from V and 5 bases from J, with 10 bases between. CDR3 length equals 15 residues. Germline CDR1 is MNHEY and CDR2 is SVGAGI. The CDR3 coding sequence is TGTGCCAGCAGTTACTCCTGGACTGGAAATGAAAAACTGTTTTTT. Translated, it gives CASSYSWTGNEKLFF.

This sequence joins TRBV7-2 and TRBJ1-2; D might be TRBD1 (6 bases). The V gene's germline CDR1 is SGHTA and CDR2 FQGNSA. CDR3 size: 12 residues. V lost 5 bases to trimming and J lost 2 bases, with 6 bases between them. The CDR3 nucleotides read TGTGCCAGCAGCGGACAGAACTATGGCTACACCTTC. Residues: CASSGQNYGYTF. The full variable domain, with the rest looked up from reference TRBV7-2 and TRBJ1-2, is GAGVSQSPSNKVTEKGKDVELRCDPISGHTALYWYRQSLGQGLEFLIYFQGNSAPDKSGLPSDRFSAERTGGSVSTLTIQRTQQEDSAVYLCASSGQNYGYTFGSGTRLTVV.

There are a few counts of this clone. The J gene is TRBJ2-2, the V gene TRBV27, with a possible D match to TRBD1 (5 bases). Germline CDR1 and CDR2: MNHEY and SMNVEV (reference sequence). V was clipped by 10 bases and J by 4 bases, with 13 bases between them. CDR3 length: 13 residues. CDR3 bases: TGTGCCACCTCTGACAGTCCCACCGGGGAGCTGTTTTTT. It specifies CATSDSPTGELFF.

V gene TRBV7-8 combines with J gene TRBJ2-1; 9 positions match TRBD2. CDR3 length: 19 residues. Trimming cost V 5 bases and J 13 bases; bases outside gene matches: 27. Germline CDR1 reads SGHVS; CDR2 reads FQNEAQ. The CDR3 region is CASSRNRPPLRGGAIIQFF. The CDR3 nucleotides read TGTGCCAGCAGCCGGAACCGCCCCCCACTCCGCGGGGGGGCCATTATACAGTTCTTC.

This chain uses TRBV10-3 with TRBJ1-2; D unclear. Germline CDR1 is ENHRY and CDR2 is SYGVKD. V was shortened by 3 bases and J by 0 bases, with 11 bases between the two germline ends. CDR3 length: 15 amino acids. CDR3 nucleotide sequence: TGTGCCATCAGTGAAATGGAGTTGGCTAACTATGGCTACACCTTC. Amino acids: CAISEMELANYGYTF.

This sequence joins TRBV6-1 and TRBJ1-5; D is unresolved. CDR3 size: 15 residues. Between the trimmed V and J ends, which lost 2 bases and 0 bases, there was a span of 8 bases. CDR1 and CDR2 (germline): MNHNS, SASEGT. The chain's CDR3 is CASSELDNSNQPQHF. The CDR3 nucleotides read TGTGCCAGCAGTGAACTAGATAATAGCAATCAGCCCCAGCATTTT.

The rearrangement links TRBV5-1 to TRBJ1-2; 10 nucleotides line up with TRBD1. The germline V gene has CDR1 SGHRS and CDR2 YFSETQ. The CDR3 sequence is 13 residues long. The J segment lost 10 bases and the V segment lost 4 bases, leaving 7 bases of the junction unmatched. The CDR3 DNA is TGCGCCAGCAGCCCCGGGACAGGGGTAAACTACACCTTC. Translation gives CASSPGTGVNYTF.